The 29 T cell receptor beta chains reported below all come from one sample, sequenced in a study of identifying expanded T cells in peripheral blood. Assay used: immunoSEQ multiplex PCR; TCRdb lists only in-frame clones, some missing. The repertoire holds 91,000 or so clones, with around nine tenths as singletons. Material for sequencing was blood. The receptor source for this set is a person between 18 and 75 years old in good health.

The chain combines TRBV18 with TRBJ2-1, with 8 bases aligning to TRBD1. This CDR3 comprises 13 residues. The germline V gene has CDR1 KGHSH and CDR2 LQKENI. The ends lost 6 bases at V and 15 bases at J; junction bases unmatched: 13. CDR3 DNA sequence: TGTGCCAGCTCCATCGGGAACAGGGGGAAGGGGTTCTTC. Translating it yields CASSIGNRGKGFF.

The rearrangement joins TRBV6-5 to TRBJ2-7; D not resolved. V shed 2 bases and J shed 1 base, with 9 bases lying between them. The CDR3 contains 14 residues. CDR1 is MNHEY and CDR2 is SVGAGI in the germline V gene. The CDR3 here is CASSYDGLSYEQYF. For the CDR3, the DNA is TGTGCCAGCAGTTACGACGGGTTATCCTACGAGCAGTACTTC.

The J gene is TRBJ2-7, the V gene TRBV7-2; a weak D match, TRBD2 (6 bases). CDR1 SGHTA and CDR2 FQGNSA come from the germline V gene. Trimming shortened V by 4 bases and J by 1 base, and 8 bases separated the two germline ends. The CDR3 has 13 residues. The DNA of the CDR3 is TGTGCCAGCAGCTGGGGAGGTTCCTACGAGCAGTACTTC. It is translated as CASSWGGSYEQYF.

Turning to this clone: This may be a read error: a much more frequent sequence differs by one nucleotide. This chain uses TRBV11-3 with TRBJ2-5, with TRBD2 matching 15 bases. CDR1 and CDR2 from the germline V gene are SGHNT and YENEEA. The CDR3 is 16 amino acids. The V segment lost 5 bases and the J segment 2 bases; nucleotides outside the gene matches: 3. The CDR3 spells CASSPGLAGGQETQYF. CDR3 DNA: TGTGCCAGCAGCCCGGGACTAGCGGGGGGTCAAGAGACCCAGTACTTC. The complete variable domain, with remaining parts taken from reference TRBV11-3 and TRBJ2-5, reads EAGVVQSPRYKIIEKKQPVAFWCNPISGHNTLYWYLQNLGQGPELLIRYENEEAVDDSQLPKDRFSAERLKGVDSTLKIQPAELGDSAVYLCASSPGLAGGQETQYFGPGTRLLVL.

The V call is TRBV7-3, the J call TRBJ2-7, with D uncertain. Germline V lookup: CDR1 SGHTA, CDR2 FQGTGA. CDR3 length: 13 residues. V shed 7 bases and J shed 2 bases, with 12 bases lying between them. CDR3 sequence: CASTLLGTYEQYF. CDR3 coding DNA: TGTGCCAGCACCCTCTTGGGCACCTACGAGCAGTACTTC.

In its sample, this clone is medium-sized. CDR3 loop: CASSGDSNQPQHF. CDR3 in DNA: TGTGCCAGCAGTGGGGACAGCAATCAGCCCCAGCATTTT. The rearrangement joins TRBV6-4 to TRBJ1-5; maybe TRBD1 (5 bases). V shed 4 bases and J shed 1 base, with 5 bases lying between them. The CDR3 is 13 amino acids. The germline V gene has CDR1 MRHNA and CDR2 SNTAGT.

This chain connects TRBV7-9 to TRBJ2-3; the match to TRBD2 covers 11 bases. The junction had 9 bases not matched to a gene; V was cut back by 0 bases and J by 7 bases. Germline V gene sequence: CDR1 SEHNR, CDR2 FQNEAQ (reference sequence). The CDR3 is 17 amino acids. CDR3 in DNA: TGTGCCAGCAGCTTAGCAGGGCTAGCGGGAGGTCTAAATACGCAGTATTTT. Its protein is CASSLAGLAGGLNTQYF.

The chain employs TRBV9 and TRBJ2-3, with D possibly being TRBD2 (5 bases). The V gene lost 1 base and the J gene lost 5 bases, with 5 bases spanning the gap. Looked up from germline, CDR1 is SGDLS and CDR2 is YYNGEE. This CDR3 region has 12 residues. In DNA form, the CDR3 reads TGTGCCAGCAGCGTAAGCGGAGATACGCAGTATTTT. It encodes CASSVSGDTQYF.

V usage is TRBV9 and J usage is TRBJ2-7; 7 nucleotides align to TRBD1. The CDR3 loop spans 14 amino acids. With 1 base clipped from V and 0 bases from J, the junction kept 1 base outside the gene matches. CDR1 is SGDLS, CDR2 YYNGEE, per germline. This chain's CDR3 is CASSVRDSSYEQYF. The CDR3 coding sequence is TGTGCCAGCAGCGTAAGGGACAGCTCCTACGAGCAGTACTTC.

V usage is TRBV4-3 and J usage is TRBJ2-3, with 8 positions matching TRBD1. The CDR3 runs 16 residues. Unmatched junction bases numbered 10, after V lost 4 bases and J lost 4 bases. CDR1 is LGHNA and CDR2 is YSLEER in the germline V gene. As DNA, the CDR3 is TGCGCCAGCAGCCCATCTGGACAGGGAGGTCCAGATACGCAGTATTTT. It translates to CASSPSGQGGPDTQYF.

The chain is built from TRBV18 and TRBJ1-2; 7 nucleotides align to TRBD1. The V gene end was trimmed by 3 bases and the J gene end by 8 bases; junction bases not matched to a gene: 15. The CDR3 is 16 residues long. CDR1 is KGHSH, CDR2 LQKENI, per germline. The chain's CDR3 is CASSPLATGEGNGYTF. CDR3 nucleotides: TGTGCCAGCTCACCTCTCGCCACAGGGGAGGGAAACGGCTACACCTTC. The whole variable domain, filled in from reference TRBV18 and TRBJ1-2, reads NAGVMQNPRHLVRRRGQEARLRCSPMKGHSHVYWYRQLPEEGLKFMVYLQKENIIDESGMPKERFSAEFPKEGPSILRIQQVVRGDSAAYFCASSPLATGEGNGYTFGSGTRLTVV.

This chain joins TRBV25-1 and TRBJ2-7; 7 bases align to TRBD1. Germline V gene sequence: CDR1 MGHDK, CDR2 SYGVNS. The CDR3 runs to 18 residues. Trimming at V came to 2 bases and at J to 5 bases, leaving 18 bases not matched to a gene. The CDR3 region has the DNA TGTGCCAGCAGTGAACCGGGACAGCAACCCCCTATTCCCAACGAGCAGTACTTC. It encodes CASSEPGQQPPIPNEQYF.

The V gene is TRBV7-2, the J gene TRBJ2-1; 12 bases map to TRBD2. Trimming removed 1 base from V and 10 bases from J; junction bases left unmatched: 2. Germline V gene lookup returns CDR1 SGHTA and CDR2 FQGNSA. This CDR3 region has 14 residues. The CDR3 region has the DNA TGTGCCAGCAGCTTAGTGCTAGCGGGGGGGGAGCAGTTCTTC. As protein: CASSLVLAGGEQFF. Complete variable domain (other parts from reference TRBV7-2 and TRBJ2-1): GAGVSQSPSNKVTEKGKDVELRCDPISGHTALYWYRQSLGQGLEFLIYFQGNSAPDKSGLPSDRFSAERTGGSVSTLTIQRTQQEDSAVYLCASSLVLAGGEQFFGPGTRLTVL.

As regards this clone: Other DNA sequences in the sample encode the same CDR3. The CDR3, as DNA: TGTGCCAGCAGTTTGGGGACAGGGGGGGAGACCCAGTACTTC. It codes for CASSLGTGGETQYF. The genes are TRBV27 and TRBJ2-5; the match to TRBD1 covers 11 bases. The germline CDR1 and CDR2 sequences are MNHEY and SMNVEV (reference sequence). The CDR3 sequence is 14 residues long. V was clipped by 3 bases and J by 5 bases; unmatched bases: 2.

The chain recombines TRBV19 with TRBJ1-5; D remains unclear. There are 15 residues in the CDR3. CDR1 is LNHDA and CDR2 is SQIVND in the germline V gene (reference sequence). The V end lost 4 bases, the J end lost 2 bases, and 12 bases lay between the germline ends. The CDR3 DNA follows: TGTGCCAGTAGTAGAAGGAGGGAAGGCAATCAGCCCCAGCATTTT. This codes for CASSRRREGNQPQHF.

The chain combines TRBV9 with TRBJ2-7; possibly TRBD1 for D (6 bases). Germline V gene data show CDR1 as SGDLS and CDR2 as YYNGEE. Trimming removed 0 bases from V and 5 bases from J, with 9 bases in between. The CDR3 spans 13 residues. This chain's CDR3 is CASSVDRDNEQYF. CDR3 bases: TGTGCCAGCAGCGTAGACAGGGACAACGAGCAGTACTTC.

The gene calls are TRBV13 and TRBJ2-1; perhaps D is TRBD1 or TRBD2 (5 bases each). Germline CDR1 is PRHDT and CDR2 is FYEKMQ (reference sequence). The CDR3 spans 15 residues. Trimming took off 5 bases at V and 4 bases at J, with 15 bases between the two ends. This CDR3 reads CASSRSGTRYNEQFF. The CDR3 nucleotides read TGTGCCAGCAGCAGATCCGGGACCCGGTACAATGAGCAGTTCTTC. Combining the CDR3 with reference TRBV13 and TRBJ2-1 gives the whole variable domain AAGVIQSPRHLIKEKRETATLKCYPIPRHDTVYWYQQGPGQDPQFLISFYEKMQSDKGSIPDRFSAQQFSDYHSELNMSSLELGDSALYFCASSRSGTRYNEQFFGPGTRLTVL.

The rearrangement joins TRBV20-1 to TRBJ2-5; maybe TRBD2 (5 bases). V gave up 5 bases and J gave up 10 bases, with 14 bases separating them. The CDR3 runs to 11 residues. Per the germline V gene, CDR1 is DFQATT and CDR2 is SNEGSKA (reference sequence). CDR3 coding DNA: TGCAGTGCTGACATAAATCGGGACCAGTACTTC. It codes for CSADINRDQYF.

The chain is built from TRBV4-3 and TRBJ2-1; 8 nucleotides line up with TRBD2. There are 15 residues in the CDR3. V was clipped by 4 bases and J by 6 bases; unmatched bases: 8. Germline V CDR1 and CDR2: LGHNA, YSLEER. CDR3 loop: CASSLSGVKTNEQFF. The CDR3 DNA sequence: TGCGCCAGCAGCCTTAGCGGGGTAAAGACCAATGAGCAGTTCTTC.

The chain uses TRBV4-1 and TRBJ2-2; the match to TRBD2 covers 9 bases. This CDR3 has 15 amino acids. J gave up 4 bases and V 5 bases, and 5 bases lay outside the gene matches. Germline values: CDR1 MGHRA, CDR2 YSYEKL. CDR3 sequence reads: CASSFRGGATGELFF. CDR3 nucleotides: TGCGCCAGCAGCTTTCGCGGGGGGGCCACCGGGGAGCTGTTTTTT.

This chain uses TRBV7-3 with TRBJ2-3; 7 bases are shared with TRBD2. V lost 3 bases to trimming and J lost 4 bases; unmatched junction nucleotides: 7. Looked up from germline, CDR1 is SGHTA and CDR2 is FQGTGA. The CDR3 totals 15 residues. CDR3 in amino acids: CASSFRLAEADTQYF. CDR3 DNA sequence: TGTGCCAGCAGCTTCCGACTAGCCGAGGCAGATACGCAGTATTTT. Complete variable domain (other parts from reference TRBV7-3 and TRBJ2-3): GAGVSQTPSNKVTEKGKYVELRCDPISGHTALYWYRQSLGQGPEFLIYFQGTGAADDSGLPNDRFFAVRPEGSVSTLKIQRTERGDSAVYLCASSFRLAEADTQYFGPGTRLTVL.

The rearrangement joins TRBV27 to TRBJ2-7; D might be TRBD1 or TRBD2, each matching 5 bases. The CDR3 spans 16 residues. In germline, CDR1 is MNHEY, CDR2 SMNVEV (reference sequence). The germline V and J ends were trimmed by 2 bases and 3 bases, with 17 bases remaining between them. The CDR3 DNA is TGTGCCAGCAGTTTAACCTCAGGGAGTCGCCTCTACGAGCAGTACTTC. Protein: CASSLTSGSRLYEQYF.

This chain links TRBV6-5 with TRBJ1-1; D perhaps matches TRBD1 (6 bases). Germline CDR1 and CDR2: MNHEY and SVGAGI. Trimming shortened V by 4 bases and J by 0 bases, and 12 bases separated the two germline ends. The CDR3 sequence is 15 residues long. The CDR3: CASSSRTVMNTEAFF. The CDR3 region has the DNA TGTGCCAGCAGTTCCAGGACAGTGATGAACACTGAAGCTTTCTTT.

The chain couples TRBV7-2 to TRBJ2-1; 7 nucleotides match TRBD1. The CDR3 runs to 14 residues. The V gene's germline CDR1 is SGHTA and CDR2 FQGNSA. V lost 4 bases to trimming and J lost 6 bases; unmatched junction nucleotides: 6. CDR3 DNA: TGTGCCAGCAGCTCGGACAACAGGGGCAATGAGCAGTTCTTC. Translating it yields CASSSDNRGNEQFF.

This clone has a single count. The chain has TRBV30 and TRBJ1-1; D remains ambiguous. This CDR3 spans 14 amino acids. V lost 0 bases and J lost 3, with 11 bases in between. CDR1 GTSNPN and CDR2 SVGIG come from the germline V gene (reference sequence). The CDR3 nucleotides are TGTGCCTGGAGTGTACTTCCCCGGGACACTGAAGCTTTCTTT. Translated, it gives CAWSVLPRDTEAFF.

The J gene is TRBJ1-5, the V gene TRBV2; D remains unclear. Germline V gene lookup returns CDR1 SNHLY and CDR2 FYNNEI. V was shortened by 6 bases and J by 2 bases, with 8 bases between the two germline ends. The CDR3 extends over 13 amino acids. The chain's CDR3 is CASSWGGNQPQHF. The CDR3 DNA is TGTGCCAGCAGCTGGGGAGGCAATCAGCCCCAGCATTTT.

The chain is built from TRBV18 and TRBJ2-5; D perhaps matches TRBD2 (6 bases). CDR3 size: 15 residues. The V end lost 3 bases, the J end lost 0 bases, and 11 bases lay between the germline ends. CDR1 and CDR2 from the germline V gene are KGHSH and LQKENI. The CDR3 region is CASSPGGSDQETQYF. CDR3 nucleotide sequence: TGTGCCAGCTCACCGGGGGGTAGCGACCAAGAGACCCAGTACTTC.

This chain connects TRBV7-9 to TRBJ1-2, with D unclear. The CDR3 runs to 14 residues. Germline lookup yields CDR1 SEHNR and CDR2 FQNEAQ (reference sequence). V lost 4 bases and J lost 8, with 17 bases in between. The CDR3 DNA sequence: TGTGCCAGCAGCTCAAAGGGCGCGGAGGAGGGCTACACCTTC. It codes for CASSSKGAEEGYTF.

This clone has just a few counts. The CDR3 loop reads CASRGTGVNQPQHF. The CDR3 bases are TGTGCCAGCAGGGGAACAGGGGTGAATCAGCCCCAGCATTTT. The V gene is TRBV6-6, the J gene TRBJ1-5, with TRBD1 identical over 7 bases. CDR3 length: 14 amino acids. Germline loops: CDR1 MNHNY, CDR2 SVGAGI (reference sequence). With 6 bases clipped from V and 4 bases from J, the junction kept 6 bases outside the gene matches.